Each of the 16 T cell receptor beta chains below was sequenced from the same sample in a study of blood T cells in healthy people across ages. Using a J-beta primer mix together with a sample-barcoded 5' primer, a second PCR was run for roughly 6 to 11 cycles. MiXCR, applied by TCRdb to the 5' RACE reads, yields one record per CDR3 protein. The table includes about 570,000 distinct CDR3 sequences, roughly 28% detected once. Sequenced: blood. Receptor source: a woman in her seventies in good health.

The chain has TRBV12-3 or TRBV12-4 and TRBJ1-4; the match to TRBD1 covers 9 bases. The CDR3 runs 15 residues. The V gene end was trimmed by 4 bases and the J gene end by 8 bases; junction bases not matched to a gene: 8. CDR3 amino acids: CASSSSTGTGEKLFF. CDR3 DNA: TGTGCCAGCAGTTCCTCAACCGGGACAGGGGAAAAACTGTTTTTT.

The chain recombines TRBV12-3 or TRBV12-4 with TRBJ2-4, with TRBD1 matching over 11 bases. Trimming removed 5 bases from V and 1 base from J; junction bases left unmatched: 4. The CDR3 spans 16 residues. This chain's CDR3 is CASSEDRGLAKNIQYF. The CDR3 DNA follows: TGTGCCAGCAGTGAGGACAGGGGGCTTGCCAAAAACATTCAGTACTTC.

This CDR3 reads CASSTSGQGYEAFF. CDR3 sequence (DNA): TGCGCCAGCAGCACCTCGGGACAGGGCTACGAAGCTTTCTTT. This chain links TRBV5-1 with TRBJ1-1; 9 bases line up with TRBD1. Trimming took 4 bases from V and 8 from J; bases not matched to a gene: 9. Per the germline V gene, CDR1 is SGHRS and CDR2 is YFSETQ. The length of the CDR3 is 14 residues.

This clonotype came up a few times. V and J are TRBV12-3 or TRBV12-4 and TRBJ2-3, with 8 positions matching TRBD1. This CDR3 spans 15 amino acids. V lost 3 bases, J lost 7 bases, and 9 bases stayed unmatched. The CDR3 region has the DNA TGTGCCAGCAGTTTTGTGGCAGGGGGCGAGTATACGCAGTATTTT. This translates into CASSFVAGGEYTQYF.

This clonotype was seen once. The chain joins TRBV3-1 to TRBJ2-7, with 7 bases fitting TRBD1. This CDR3 is 14 amino acids long. The germline gives CDR1 LGHDT, CDR2 YNNKEL (reference sequence). V lost 1 base, J lost 3 bases, and 3 bases stayed unmatched. DNA of the CDR3: TGTGCCAGCAGCCAAGCGGGACAGATCTACGAGCAGTACTTC. Translating it yields CASSQAGQIYEQYF.

The chain couples TRBV6-6 to TRBJ1-4, with unresolved D. Germline CDR1 and CDR2: MNHNY and SVGAGI (reference sequence). V lost 7 bases and J 8 bases, leaving 8 bases between the germline ends. The CDR3 extends over 11 amino acids. This chain's CDR3 is CASTPREKLFF. The CDR3 region has the DNA TGTGCCAGCACGCCGAGAGAAAAACTGTTTTTT.

The chain combines TRBV5-1 with TRBJ2-5; 10 nucleotides line up with TRBD2. The V gene's germline CDR1 is SGHRS and CDR2 YFSETQ. V shed 3 bases and J 3 bases; nucleotides not matched to a gene: 5. The CDR3 consists of 15 residues. Here the CDR3 DNA reads TGCGCCAGCAGCTCCTTAGCGGGGGGAGAAGAGACCCAGTACTTC. It translates to CASSSLAGGEETQYF.

A few counts support this clonotype. J is TRBJ1-1 and V is TRBV20-1; D might be TRBD1 (6 bases). Trimming took off 2 bases at V and 7 bases at J, with 14 bases between the two ends. The CDR3 loop spans 13 amino acids. Germline V CDR1 and CDR2: DFQATT, SNEGSKA (reference sequence). CDR3 nucleotides: TGCAGTGCTAGACTAAATAGGGGGATTGAAGCTTTCTTT. This sequence encodes CSARLNRGIEAFF.

This clonotype showed up just a few times. The V and J genes are TRBV3-1 and TRBJ1-5, with D hard to call. Germline V gene data show CDR1 as LGHDT and CDR2 as YNNKEL (reference sequence). The CDR3 runs to 14 residues. Trimming cost V 4 bases and J 3 bases, with 10 bases left between them. CDR3 in amino acids: CASSLSLYNQPQHF. The CDR3 DNA follows: TGTGCCAGCAGCCTAAGCCTGTACAATCAGCCCCAGCATTTT.

This clonotype occurred many times. V is TRBV12-3 or TRBV12-4 and J is TRBJ1-1; D is unclear. V was trimmed by 4 bases and J by 8 bases, leaving 14 bases between them. This CDR3 comprises 13 residues. CDR3 nucleotides: TGTGCCAGCAGTTCGACACTTTATACCGAAGCTTTCTTT. Protein sequence: CASSSTLYTEAFF.

The genes are TRBV28 and TRBJ1-4; 12 bases align to TRBD1. The CDR3 totals 18 residues. Losses at the gene ends were 4 bases for V and 4 bases for J; bases not matched to a gene: 10. CDR1 and CDR2 (germline): MDHEN, SYDVKM. The CDR3 here is CASSSPGDRGRINEKLFF. The CDR3 DNA reads as TGTGCCAGCAGTTCCCCCGGGGACAGGGGGCGTATTAATGAAAAACTGTTTTTT.

CDR3 nucleotide sequence: TGCGCCAGCAGCGGAACCACAGGGGTCGGCTACACCTTC. Translating gives CASSGTTGVGYTF. The chain recombines TRBV5-1 with TRBJ1-2; 7 positions match TRBD1. The germline CDR1 and CDR2 sequences are SGHRS and YFSETQ. The CDR3 totals 13 residues. With 4 bases clipped from V and 8 bases from J, the junction kept 8 bases outside the gene matches.

The V call is TRBV9, the J call TRBJ2-1; D call uncertain. This CDR3 region has 11 residues. V was clipped by 4 bases and J by 12 bases, with 11 bases between them. CDR1 is SGDLS and CDR2 is YYNGEE in the germline V gene. This CDR3 is CASSPGGVQFF. DNA for the CDR3: TGTGCCAGCAGCCCCGGTGGAGTGCAGTTCTTC.

This chain joins TRBV7-8 and TRBJ2-4; TRBD2 matches 8 bases. The germline CDR1 and CDR2 sequences are SGHVS and FQNEAQ. The trim removed 3 bases at V and 6 bases at J, leaving 10 bases unmatched. The CDR3 loop spans 16 amino acids. The DNA for the CDR3 is TGTGCCAGCAGCTTCTCAGCCGGGGGGGCACGAAACATTCAGTACTTC. This codes for CASSFSAGGARNIQYF.

This clonotype was observed a few times. This chain links TRBV6-1 with TRBJ2-1; D might be TRBD2 (5 bases). The V and J ends lost 0 bases and 3 bases respectively, with 12 bases between them. CDR1 is MNHNS and CDR2 is SASEGT in the germline V gene. This CDR3 region has 16 residues. The CDR3 DNA sequence: TGTGCCAGCAGTGAAGCAGGCGGCGGGCTCTACAATGAGCAGTTCTTC. Encoded protein: CASSEAGGGLYNEQFF.

The rearrangement links TRBV12-5 to TRBJ2-7, with D hard to call. The germline gives CDR1 LGHNT, CDR2 FRNRAP. Trimming left V 1 base short and J 1 base short, with 5 bases between. The CDR3 spans 13 residues. The CDR3 DNA sequence: TGTGCTAGTGGTTTGGGCCCGTCCTACGAGCAGTACTTC. Protein sequence: CASGLGPSYEQYF. Based on the CDR3 plus reference TRBV12-5 and TRBJ2-7, the full variable domain is DARVTQTPRHKVTEMGQEVTMRCQPILGHNTVFWYRQTMMQGLELLAYFRNRAPLDDSGMPKDRFSAEMPDATLATLKIQPSEPRDSAVYFCASGLGPSYEQYFGPGTRLTVT.